Below are 30 T cell receptor beta chains sequenced from a single sample in a study of Graves' ophthalmopathy and Graves' hyperthyroidism. RNA transcripts served as template for amplifying TCR beta CDR3 sequences. An initial RT-PCR round employing HTBI primers preceded a second-round multiplex PCR. TCRdb ran MiXCR on the multiplex PCR reads and lists one entry per CDR3 protein. The table records around 600,000 distinct CDR3 sequences, more than 40% of them present only once. The source material was peripheral blood. Source of these receptors: an adult man with Graves' ophthalmopathy.

This clonotype was seen repeatedly, ten times or more. The V and J genes are TRBV24-1 and TRBJ1-5; TRBD1 agrees at 7 bases. V was clipped by 5 bases and J by 10 bases; unmatched bases: 10. Germline loops: CDR1 KGHDR, CDR2 SFDVKD. The CDR3 length is 14 residues. This chain's CDR3 is CATSAPDRVAPQHF. The CDR3 bases are TGTGCCACCAGTGCACCAGACAGGGTGGCACCCCAGCATTTT.

This clonotype was counted at least ten times. V is TRBV6-4 and J is TRBJ1-5; no clear D. Trimming stripped 2 bases from V and 5 bases from J, with 7 bases between. The length of the CDR3 is 13 residues. From germline, CDR1 is MRHNA and CDR2 SNTAGT. The CDR3 DNA reads as TGTGCCAGCAGTGACGGACGGGATCAGCCCCAGCATTTT. Translated, it gives CASSDGRDQPQHF.

This clonotype was recorded a few times. The chain is built from TRBV6-2 or TRBV6-3 and TRBJ2-7; 7 positions match TRBD2. V lost 8 bases, J lost 3 bases, and 10 bases stayed unmatched. The length of the CDR3 is 14 residues. Germline V CDR1 and CDR2: MNHEY, SVGEGT. This chain's CDR3 is CASAMLAEHYEQYF. In DNA, the CDR3 is TGTGCCAGCGCCATGCTAGCGGAGCACTACGAGCAGTACTTC.

In this sample, this clonotype turned up many times. The V and J genes are TRBV7-8 and TRBJ1-1; D might be TRBD1 (6 bases). Between the trimmed V and J ends, which lost 2 bases and 0 bases, there was a span of 13 bases. Germline values: CDR1 SGHVS, CDR2 FQNEAQ. This CDR3 region has 16 residues. The CDR3 loop reads CASSLWGGGMNTEAFF. Written as DNA, the CDR3 is TGTGCCAGCAGCTTATGGGGTGGGGGCATGAACACTGAAGCTTTCTTT.

The chain recombines TRBV9 with TRBJ2-3; D remains ambiguous. The CDR3 is 11 residues long. CDR1 is SGDLS and CDR2 is YYNGEE in the germline V gene. V shed 5 bases and J shed 2 bases, with 3 bases lying between them. The chain's CDR3 is CASSPTDTQYF. The DNA for the CDR3 is TGTGCCAGCAGTCCCACAGATACGCAGTATTTT.

The chain links TRBV7-9 to TRBJ2-5; D is unclear. The end of the DNA aligns better with TRBJ2-1, so the J call may be wrong. This CDR3 comprises 11 residues. Germline-derived CDR1 and CDR2 are SEHNR and FQNEAQ (reference sequence). The CDR3 bases are TGTGCCAGCAGCTTAGACAATGAGCAGTTCTTC. It yields the protein CASSLDNEQFF.

The count of this clonotype is one. V usage is TRBV20-1 and J usage is TRBJ2-3; a possible D gene is TRBD2 (6 bases). From germline, CDR1 is DFQATT and CDR2 SNEGSKA (reference sequence). The V end lost 8 bases, the J end lost 5 bases, and 17 bases lay between the germline ends. The CDR3 is 13 residues long. The CDR3 here is CSLELANIDTQYF. The CDR3 DNA follows: TGCAGTTTAGAGCTAGCGAATATAGATACGCAGTATTTT.

This clonotype has more than one count but fewer than ten. The J gene is TRBJ2-7, the V gene TRBV11-2; tentative D call: TRBD2 (6 bases). The V gene's germline CDR1 is SGHAT and CDR2 FQNNGV. Trimming stripped 5 bases from V and 3 bases from J, with 11 bases between. This CDR3 contains 13 residues. The CDR3: CASSPRAGYEQYF. The CDR3 nucleotides read TGTGCCAGCAGCCCCCGAGCGGGCTACGAGCAGTACTTC. The whole variable domain, filled in from reference TRBV11-2 and TRBJ2-7, reads EAGVAQSPRYKIIEKRQSVAFWCNPISGHATLYWYQQILGQGPKLLIQFQNNGVVDDSQLPKDRFSAERLKGVDSTLKIQPAKLEDSAVYLCASSPRAGYEQYFGPGTRLTVT.

The chain employs TRBV7-2 and TRBJ1-6; weak D call: TRBD1 (6 bases). This CDR3 is 15 amino acids long. CDR1 and CDR2 from the germline V gene are SGHTA and FQGNSA. Trimming took off 1 base at V and 9 bases at J, with 13 bases between the two ends. The CDR3 here is CASSLGPGASSPLHF. The CDR3 region has the DNA TGTGCCAGCAGCTTAGGGCCAGGGGCAAGTTCACCCCTCCACTTT.

Many counts were recorded for this clonotype. Sequence at one end of the junction differs from germline and may be a read error. The chain employs TRBV15 and TRBJ1-4; 10 bases agree with TRBD1. The CDR3 loop spans 17 amino acids. From germline, CDR1 is LNHNV and CDR2 YYDKDF (reference sequence). The CDR3 protein is CATSRADRGRSNEKLFF. CDR3 coding DNA: TGTGCCACCAGCAGAGCCGACAGGGGGCGTTCTAATGAAAAGCTGTTTTTT.

J is TRBJ1-2 and V is TRBV20-1; the D is unclear. The CDR3 runs to 12 residues. Trimming cost V 3 bases and J 8 bases, with 13 bases left between them. Germline CDR1 and CDR2: DFQATT and SNEGSKA (reference sequence). The CDR3 spells CSAREGKEGYTF. The CDR3 nucleotides are TGCAGTGCTAGGGAGGGTAAAGAGGGCTACACCTTC.

The sample holds many counts of this clonotype. This chain uses TRBV19 with TRBJ1-5; D is undetermined. This CDR3 has 14 amino acids. Germline-derived CDR1 and CDR2 are LNHDA and SQIVND (reference sequence). The V gene lost 2 bases and the J gene lost 5 bases, with 10 bases spanning the gap. CDR3 sequence (DNA): TGTGCCAGTAGTATATCCAGGACCGATCAGCCCCAGCATTTT. It specifies CASSISRTDQPQHF.

This chain joins TRBV29-1 and TRBJ2-7; D is unclear. This CDR3 has 11 amino acids. The germline gives CDR1 SQVTM, CDR2 ANQGSEA. Trimming left V 4 bases short and J 7 bases short, with 11 bases between. The DNA of the CDR3 is TGCAGCGTTGTGTTGGGTGGGGAGCAGTACTTC. Residues: CSVVLGGEQYF.

The V call is TRBV20-1, the J call TRBJ1-2, with TRBD1 as a possible D gene (6 bases). CDR1 and CDR2 from the germline V gene are DFQATT and SNEGSKA (reference sequence). The CDR3 length is 14 residues. Trimming took 0 bases from V and 0 from J, leaving 8 bases between them. The CDR3 region is CSAREQGSNYGYTF. CDR3 in DNA: TGCAGTGCTAGAGAACAGGGTTCTAACTATGGCTACACCTTC.

The table lists this clonotype with many counts. The V gene is TRBV20-1, the J gene TRBJ1-5; a weak D match, TRBD1 (5 bases). The CDR3 is 13 amino acids. The V end lost 1 base, the J end lost 4 bases, and 8 bases lay between the germline ends. Per germline, CDR1 DFQATT and CDR2 SNEGSKA (reference sequence). The CDR3, as DNA: TGCAGTGCTAGAGCGGGGGGGAATCAGCCCCAGCATTTT. Protein sequence: CSARAGGNQPQHF.

This chain joins TRBV4-2 and TRBJ1-4; a possible D gene is TRBD1 (6 bases). The germline CDR1 and CDR2 sequences are LGHNA and YNFKEQ. The CDR3 totals 16 residues. V was pared by 0 bases and J by 8 bases, with 16 bases between. In nucleotides, the CDR3 is TGTGCCAGCAGCCAAGATAGACAGGCCCTCAGGGAAAAACTGTTTTTT. It encodes CASSQDRQALREKLFF.

As for this clonotype: A read error may be the cause here, since a much bigger clone is one base away. V gene TRBV19 combines with J gene TRBJ1-3; D remains ambiguous. The CDR3 is made up of 14 amino acids. The V end lost 3 bases, the J end lost 0 bases, and 6 bases lay between the germline ends. CDR1 is LNHDA, CDR2 SQIVND, per germline (reference sequence). DNA for the CDR3: TGTGCCAGTAGTATGATCCCCTCTGGAAACACCATATATTTT. This encodes CASSMIPSGNTIYF.

Remarks on this clonotype: This sequence may be a read error, since a much larger clone differs from it by one base. The V and J genes are TRBV4-2 and TRBJ2-6; no reliable D call. Trimming shortened V by 4 bases and J by 0 bases, and 7 bases separated the two germline ends. The germline gives CDR1 LGHNA, CDR2 YNFKEQ. The CDR3 covers 15 residues. In DNA, the CDR3 is TGTGCCAGCAGCCTCCACTTCTCTGGGGCCAACGTCCTGACTTTC. Protein: CASSLHFSGANVLTF.

This clonotype was found a few times. V is TRBV11-2 and J is TRBJ2-7, with 8 bases matching TRBD2. Germline CDR1 SGHAT, CDR2 FQNNGV. This CDR3 is built from 14 residues. Trimming cost V 0 bases and J 6 bases; bases outside gene matches: 4. The CDR3 DNA reads as TGTGCCAGCAGCTTAGACACAGCGGGAGTCGAGCAGTACTTC. Translated: CASSLDTAGVEQYF. Combining the CDR3 with reference TRBV11-2 and TRBJ2-7 gives the whole variable domain EAGVAQSPRYKIIEKRQSVAFWCNPISGHATLYWYQQILGQGPKLLIQFQNNGVVDDSQLPKDRFSAERLKGVDSTLKIQPAKLEDSAVYLCASSLDTAGVEQYFGPGTRLTVT.

The chain employs TRBV5-4 and TRBJ1-3, with unresolved D. The CDR3 has 15 amino acids. From germline, CDR1 is SGHNT and CDR2 YYREEE (reference sequence). Trimming removed 0 bases from V and 2 bases from J, with 9 bases in between. CDR3: CASSLDPAPGNTIYF. CDR3 nucleotide sequence: TGTGCCAGCAGCTTGGATCCGGCTCCTGGAAACACCATATATTTT. Drawing the rest from reference TRBV5-4 and TRBJ1-3, the complete variable domain is ETGVTQSPTHLIKTRGQQVTLRCSSQSGHNTVSWYQQALGQGPQFIFQYYREEENGRGNFPPRFSGLQFPNYSSELNVNALELDDSALYLCASSLDPAPGNTIYFGEGSWLTVV.

Turning to this clonotype: Germline is not matched at one junction end, which may reflect a read error. The chain combines TRBV5-1 with TRBJ1-1; D ambiguous. The CDR3 loop spans 13 amino acids. Per germline, CDR1 SGHRS and CDR2 YFSETQ. The CDR3 DNA is TGCGCCAGCAGCTACAGACCCAACACTGAAGCTTCCTTT. Protein: CASSYRPNTEASF.

CDR3 in amino acids: CASSRDTRAYGYTF. The CDR3 DNA is TGTGCCAGTAGTCGGGACACCAGAGCCTATGGCTACACCTTC. This chain connects TRBV19 to TRBJ1-2; weak D call: TRBD1 (6 bases). Germline V gives CDR1 LNHDA, CDR2 SQIVND (reference sequence). The CDR3 has 14 residues. Deletions cut 5 bases from V and 4 bases from J, with 14 bases between.

This clonotype was recorded many times. V gene TRBV12-3 or TRBV12-4 combines with J gene TRBJ1-2; D perhaps matches TRBD1 (6 bases). Trimming took 4 bases from V and 4 from J, leaving 10 bases between them. CDR3 size: 13 residues. The CDR3 reads CASSSGVSYGYTF. The CDR3 DNA reads TGTGCCAGCAGTTCAGGGGTATCCTATGGCTACACCTTC.

The chain links TRBV12-5 to TRBJ1-4, with TRBD1 matching over 9 bases. Per germline, CDR1 LGHNT and CDR2 FRNRAP. The V and J ends lost 0 bases and 0 bases, in that order; junction bases with no gene match: 11. CDR3 size: 20 residues. The CDR3 is CASGLVLLDRGHSTNEKLFF. The CDR3 region has the DNA TGTGCTAGTGGTTTGGTATTACTGGACAGGGGCCATTCAACTAATGAAAAACTGTTTTTT.

This clonotype was observed a handful of times. J is TRBJ2-7 and V is TRBV20-1; perhaps TRBD1 as D (5 bases). Trimming cost V 1 base and J 2 bases, with 15 bases left between them. Germline V lookup: CDR1 DFQATT, CDR2 SNEGSKA (reference sequence). This CDR3 has 15 amino acids. CDR3 DNA sequence: TGCAGTGCTAGAGCCGAGGACACCACCCCCTACGAGCAGTACTTC. This gives the protein CSARAEDTTPYEQYF.

The chain carries TRBV29-1 and TRBJ2-5; D is uncertain. Germline V gives CDR1 SQVTM, CDR2 ANQGSEA. The CDR3 is 15 residues long. V lost 3 bases and J lost 8, with 22 bases in between. CDR3 nucleotide sequence: TGCAGCGTTGATGGGGTCTATGGCGTTAAGAGAACCCAGTACTTC. It yields the protein CSVDGVYGVKRTQYF.

This clonotype was detected only once. V usage is TRBV10-3 and J usage is TRBJ1-6, with TRBD1 as a possible D gene (5 bases). The V gene lost 4 bases and the J gene lost 9 bases, with 16 bases spanning the gap. Germline V gene sequence: CDR1 ENHRY, CDR2 SYGVKD. CDR3 size: 15 residues. The CDR3 sequence: CAISASGTRGSPLHF. CDR3 nucleotides: TGTGCCATCAGTGCTAGCGGGACCAGAGGTTCACCCCTCCACTTT.

Many counts were recorded for this clonotype. The genes are TRBV20-1 and TRBJ2-5; either TRBD1 or TRBD2 may supply D (5 bases each). The ends were cut back, 3 bases at V and 5 bases at J, with 13 bases in the middle. CDR3 length: 13 amino acids. Germline loops: CDR1 DFQATT, CDR2 SNEGSKA (reference sequence). CDR3 sequence: CSARGPPDETQYF. Here the CDR3 DNA reads TGCAGTGCTAGGGGACCCCCAGACGAGACCCAGTACTTC.

This clonotype was recorded at least ten times. This rearrangement joins TRBV5-1 to TRBJ2-7; no clear D. The CDR3 consists of 13 residues. Germline CDR1 and CDR2: SGHRS and YFSETQ. Trimming stripped 2 bases from V and 2 bases from J, with 8 bases between. CDR3 nucleotide sequence: TGCGCCAGCAGCTTAACGGAGACCTACGAGCAGTACTTC. Translation: CASSLTETYEQYF.

This clonotype showed up many times. The rearrangement uses TRBV29-1 and TRBJ1-1, with D possibly matching TRBD1 (5 bases). The CDR3 contains 15 residues. V lost 4 bases and J lost 4, with 19 bases in between. Germline V lookup: CDR1 SQVTM, CDR2 ANQGSEA. The CDR3 DNA reads TGCAGCGTTGGATGGGGGACGGCTGTTGGCACTGAAGCTTTCTTT. Translating gives CSVGWGTAVGTEAFF.